What follows are 19 T cell receptor beta chains derived from one specimen sequenced in a study of blood T cell repertoires in COVID-19. Profiling relied on immunoSEQ multiplex PCR, and the TCRdb table lists in-frame clones only, not all of them. The sample lists roughly 150,000 clones, 75% to 90% occurring once. Sequenced sample: PBMCs or T cells enriched from blood (not recorded which). The source of these receptors is a man in his fifties or sixties in a cohort exposed to, infected with or recovered from COVID-19 (not recorded which).

This clone occurred a few times. V gene TRBV11-2 combines with J gene TRBJ1-1; D may be TRBD1 (5 bases). V dropped 4 bases and J dropped 3 bases, with 21 bases sitting between them. The CDR3 consists of 17 residues. CDR1 and CDR2 (germline): SGHAT, FQNNGV. The CDR3 sequence is CASSWGWMGGSDTEAFF. CDR3 nucleotide sequence: TGTGCCAGCAGCTGGGGGTGGATGGGAGGTTCGGACACTGAAGCTTTCTTT.

This clone appeared once. The sample carries other DNA sequences with the same CDR3. The chain carries TRBV30 and TRBJ1-4; 9 nucleotides match TRBD1. In germline, CDR1 is GTSNPN, CDR2 SVGIG (reference sequence). This CDR3 has 14 amino acids. V dropped 0 bases and J dropped 7; count of bases not matched to a gene: 3. CDR3 coding DNA: TGTGCCTGGAGTGTACAGGGGGCGGGTGAAAAACTGTTTTTT. Amino acids: CAWSVQGAGEKLFF.

For the CDR3, the DNA is TGTGCCAGCAGTGAAAGATTAGCGACCGACTACGAGCAGTACTTC. As protein: CASSERLATDYEQYF. This chain uses TRBV2 with TRBJ2-7, with D maybe TRBD2 (5 bases). In germline, CDR1 is SNHLY, CDR2 FYNNEI. CDR3 length: 15 residues. Trimming cost V 2 bases and J 3 bases, with 14 bases left between them.

V and J are TRBV20-1 and TRBJ2-3; possibly TRBD1 for D (5 bases). Germline loops: CDR1 DFQATT, CDR2 SNEGSKA (reference sequence). The CDR3 extends over 14 amino acids. The V end lost 3 bases, the J end lost 2 bases, and 12 bases lay between the germline ends. CDR3 sequence (DNA): TGCAGTGCTAGTCTCCCTGGGGCCACAGATACGCAGTATTTT. Its protein is CSASLPGATDTQYF.

This rearrangement joins TRBV19 to TRBJ1-1, with D possibly TRBD1 on 5 matching bases. CDR3 length: 13 amino acids. V lost 3 bases and J lost 4, with 9 bases in between. Germline assignment: CDR1 LNHDA and CDR2 SQIVND (reference sequence). The DNA of the CDR3 is TGTGCCAGTAGTATCGGAGGGGCCACTGAAGCTTTCTTT. Translated, it gives CASSIGGATEAFF.

The sample holds one count of this clone. The chain couples TRBV19 to TRBJ1-5, with 9 nucleotides matching TRBD1. Germline V CDR1 and CDR2: LNHDA, SQIVND (reference sequence). The V gene end was trimmed by 6 bases and the J gene end by 6 bases; junction bases not matched to a gene: 15. CDR3 length equals 17 residues. This CDR3 is CASSTPPGTGNGQPQHF. CDR3 nucleotides: TGTGCCAGTAGCACCCCGCCCGGGACAGGGAATGGTCAGCCCCAGCATTTT.

This chain joins TRBV7-8 and TRBJ1-5; perhaps TRBD1 as D (6 bases). Germline values: CDR1 SGHVS, CDR2 FQNEAQ. The V end lost 2 bases, the J end lost 5 bases, and 13 bases lay between the germline ends. The CDR3 has 15 residues. The CDR3 DNA is TGTGCCAGCAGCTTACGGACAGAATCTTATCAGCCCCAGCATTTT. Its translation: CASSLRTESYQPQHF.

V usage is TRBV10-2 and J usage is TRBJ1-3; D not certain. The CDR3 contains 14 residues. Per the germline V gene, CDR1 is WSHSY and CDR2 is SAAADI. Trimming cost V 6 bases and J 0 bases, with 9 bases left between them. This CDR3 reads CASRVQSSGNTIYF. DNA for the CDR3: TGCGCCAGCAGAGTACAGAGCTCTGGAAACACCATATATTTT.

Here the CDR3 DNA reads TGTGCCAGCAGCCAAGGGGGGAGGGAAACAGATACGCAGTATTTT. Translating it yields CASSQGGRETDTQYF. The V call is TRBV3-1 (or the pseudogene TRBV3-2), the J call TRBJ2-3; TRBD2 matches at 7 bases. Germline loops: CDR1 LGHDT, CDR2 YNNKEL (reference sequence). The CDR3 runs 15 residues. After removal of 1 base from V and 3 bases from J, the junction contained 4 bases not matched to a gene.

The V gene is TRBV21-1, the J gene TRBJ1-3. TRBV21-1 is annotated as a pseudogene. The CDR3 is 17 residues long. DNA for the CDR3: TGTGCCAGCAGCAAAGCGCGGCGGGGGTCAACTGGAAACACCATATATTTT. It translates to CASSKARRGSTGNTIYF.

The chain links TRBV15 to TRBJ2-2; 7 bases agree with TRBD2. The CDR3 length is 17 residues. Looked up from germline, CDR1 is LNHNV and CDR2 is YYDKDF (reference sequence). The V segment lost 1 base and the J segment 4 bases; nucleotides outside the gene matches: 9. CDR3 region: CATSRVKLGGSTGELFF. The DNA of the CDR3 is TGTGCCACCAGCAGAGTGAAACTGGGAGGGAGCACCGGGGAGCTGTTTTTT.

The chain employs TRBV6-5 and TRBJ1-3; D gene uncertain. Germline V CDR1 and CDR2: MNHEY, SVGAGI. V was shortened by 10 bases and J by 8 bases, with 24 bases between the two germline ends. The CDR3 has 15 amino acids. Here the CDR3 DNA reads TGTGCCACCGAGAAATTCTGGGTTACGGAGCACACCATATATTTT. Translating gives CATEKFWVTEHTIYF.

The rearrangement uses TRBV27 and TRBJ1-6, with 8 positions matching TRBD1. Looked up from germline, CDR1 is MNHEY and CDR2 is SMNVEV (reference sequence). V gave up 5 bases and J gave up 0 bases; unmatched junction bases: 12. The CDR3 is 19 amino acids. The CDR3 loop reads CASSTSRTGPLSYNSPLHF. The CDR3 DNA reads as TGTGCCAGCAGTACCTCCCGGACAGGGCCCCTCTCCTATAATTCACCCCTCCACTTT.

The chain employs TRBV3-1 (or the pseudogene TRBV3-2) and TRBJ2-7; the match to TRBD1 covers 8 bases. V lost 0 bases to trimming and J lost 6 bases; unmatched junction nucleotides: 7. In germline, CDR1 is LGHDT, CDR2 YNNKEL (reference sequence). The CDR3 loop spans 15 amino acids. This CDR3 is CASSQEFGQGGEQYF. The DNA for the CDR3 is TGTGCCAGCAGCCAAGAATTCGGACAGGGAGGCGAGCAGTACTTC.

The rearrangement uses TRBV25-1 and TRBJ2-5, with 9 bases lining up with TRBD2. Germline lookup yields CDR1 MGHDK and CDR2 SYGVNS. The length of the CDR3 is 16 residues. The V segment lost 5 bases and the J segment 2 bases; nucleotides outside the gene matches: 9. The CDR3 nucleotides are TGTGCCAGCAGTTACCCGGGACTAGCAGAACAAGAGACCCAGTACTTC. Translated, it gives CASSYPGLAEQETQYF.

This clone was recorded once. This CDR3 reads CASSLGGGTGVHIQYF. The CDR3 nucleotides read TGTGCCAGCAGTTTGGGGGGAGGGACAGGGGTTCACATTCAGTACTTC. The chain uses TRBV27 and TRBJ2-4; 10 bases match TRBD1. Germline V CDR1 and CDR2: MNHEY, SMNVEV (reference sequence). The CDR3 is 16 amino acids. J was trimmed by 8 bases and V by 3 bases; bases with no gene match: 10.

The gene calls are TRBV28 and TRBJ1-1; D is undetermined. Germline CDR1 and CDR2: MDHEN and SYDVKM. The CDR3 sequence is 14 residues long. The V and J ends lost 5 bases and 3 bases respectively, with 13 bases between them. Here the CDR3 DNA reads TGTGCCAGCAGTAACCCTGGGAGGGACACTGAAGCTTTCTTT. It translates to CASSNPGRDTEAFF.

V usage is TRBV19 and J usage is TRBJ2-7; D perhaps matches TRBD1 (5 bases). Germline CDR1 reads LNHDA; CDR2 reads SQIVND (reference sequence). This CDR3 is built from 15 residues. V was cut by 4 bases and J by 1 base, with 14 bases left in between. The CDR3 is CASSTQFGQSYEQYF. CDR3 DNA: TGTGCCAGTAGTACCCAATTCGGACAATCCTACGAGCAGTACTTC.

The rearrangement uses TRBV29-1 and TRBJ2-2, with TRBD1 matching over 9 bases. J was trimmed by 5 bases and V by 6 bases; bases with no gene match: 4. This CDR3 has 13 residues. Germline CDR1 is SQVTM and CDR2 is ANQGSEA. CDR3 sequence: CSVDRGWTGELFF. CDR3 in DNA: TGCAGCGTCGACAGGGGGTGGACCGGGGAGCTGTTTTTT.